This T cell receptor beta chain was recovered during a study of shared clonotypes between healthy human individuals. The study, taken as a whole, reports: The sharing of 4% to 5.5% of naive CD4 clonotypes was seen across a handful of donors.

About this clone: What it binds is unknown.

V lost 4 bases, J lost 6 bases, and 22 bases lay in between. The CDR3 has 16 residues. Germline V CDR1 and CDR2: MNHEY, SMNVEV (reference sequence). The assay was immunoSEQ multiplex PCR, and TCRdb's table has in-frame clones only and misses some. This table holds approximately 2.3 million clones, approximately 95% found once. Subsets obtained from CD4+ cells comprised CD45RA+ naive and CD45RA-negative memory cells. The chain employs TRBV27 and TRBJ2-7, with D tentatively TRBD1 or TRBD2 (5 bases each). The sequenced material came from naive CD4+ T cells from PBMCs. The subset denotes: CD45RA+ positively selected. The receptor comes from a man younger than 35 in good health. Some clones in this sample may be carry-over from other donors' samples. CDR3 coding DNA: TGTGCCAGCAGTTACAGGATTGCGGGCAGCTTCGCCGAGCAGTACTTC. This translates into CASSYRIAGSFAEQYF.